Listed here are 22 T cell receptor beta chains from one sample, sequenced in a study of cytomegalovirus exposure and HLA in healthy donors. It was with 60 Vbeta and 13 Jbeta primers that the PCR ran. TCRdb's copy holds only in-frame clones and misses some; the assay was immunoSEQ multiplex PCR. The data show more than 150,000 clones, roughly 80% seen once. Sequenced: PBMCs. The receptor source for this set is a man between 40 and 49 years old in good health and CMV-seropositive.

The CDR3 DNA follows: TGTGCCATCAGTGAGTCCCGACAGCAAGGCACTGAAGCTTTCTTT. Its translation: CAISESRQQGTEAFF. This sequence joins TRBV10-3 and TRBJ1-1, with a weak D call TRBD1 (5 bases). Germline V CDR1 and CDR2: ENHRY, SYGVKD. V gave up 0 bases and J gave up 4 bases, with 12 bases separating them. The CDR3 extends over 15 amino acids.

This sequence joins TRBV7-9 and TRBJ2-7, with 9 nucleotides matching TRBD1. Germline values: CDR1 SEHNR, CDR2 FQNEAQ (reference sequence). Trimming took 6 bases from V and 7 from J; bases not matched to a gene: 16. This CDR3 is built from 16 residues. The chain's CDR3 is CASSLLSGTGSGEQYF. CDR3 DNA: TGTGCCAGCAGTTTACTATCCGGGACAGGGTCAGGAGAGCAGTACTTC.

This clone was seen just once. The chain uses TRBV15 and TRBJ2-5; no firm D call. The CDR3 is made up of 12 amino acids. CDR1 is LNHNV, CDR2 YYDKDF, per germline (reference sequence). Trimming took off 5 bases at V and 5 bases at J, with 9 bases between the two ends. In DNA, the CDR3 is TGTGCCACCAGCCCCCCCGGTGAGACCCAGTACTTC. Amino acid sequence: CATSPPGETQYF. Full variable domain (rest looked up from reference TRBV15 and TRBJ2-5): DAMVIQNPRYQVTQFGKPVTLSCSQTLNHNVMYWYQQKSSQAPKLLFHYYDKDFNNEADTPDNFQSRRPNTSFCFLDIRSPGLGDTAMYLCATSPPGETQYFGPGTRLLVL.

The genes are TRBV13 and TRBJ2-6, with TRBD2 matching 11 bases. The J segment lost 0 bases and the V segment lost 3 bases, leaving 4 bases of the junction unmatched. The length of the CDR3 is 18 residues. Per germline, CDR1 PRHDT and CDR2 FYEKMQ (reference sequence). In nucleotides, the CDR3 is TGTGCCAGCAGCTTCCGACTAGCGGGGACCTCTGGGGCCAACGTCCTGACTTTC. As protein: CASSFRLAGTSGANVLTF.

This clone was seen only once. V is TRBV5-4 and J is TRBJ1-6, with D maybe TRBD1 (6 bases). The length of the CDR3 is 15 residues. The germline V gene has CDR1 SGHNT and CDR2 YYREEE (reference sequence). The germline V and J ends were trimmed by 3 bases and 7 bases, with 14 bases remaining between them. The CDR3 DNA is TGTGCCAGCAGCTGGTTCGACAGGCCAAATTCACCCCTCCACTTT. Protein sequence: CASSWFDRPNSPLHF.

This clone was seen a handful of times. The rearrangement links TRBV4-1 to TRBJ1-1; perhaps TRBD1 as D (5 bases). Trimming left V 7 bases short and J 6 bases short, with 18 bases between. CDR3 length: 14 residues. Looked up from germline, CDR1 is MGHRA and CDR2 is YSYEKL. CDR3 in DNA: TGCGCCAGCACCTCGACGGGGGGAAACTCTGAAGCTTTCTTT. Its translation is CASTSTGGNSEAFF.

A few counts support this clone. The V gene is TRBV9, the J gene TRBJ2-3; 14 positions agree with TRBD2. Germline assignment: CDR1 SGDLS and CDR2 YYNGEE. This CDR3 region has 18 residues. The V and J ends lost 0 bases and 4 bases, in that order; junction bases with no gene match: 7. CDR3 coding DNA: TGTGCCAGCAGCGTAGATGCCCGACTAGCGGGGGGGCCAGATACGCAGTATTTT. It codes for CASSVDARLAGGPDTQYF.

The chain is built from TRBV15 and TRBJ1-1; D is uncertain. Germline V CDR1 and CDR2: LNHNV, YYDKDF (reference sequence). This CDR3 is built from 15 residues. V dropped 1 base and J dropped 1 base, with 10 bases sitting between them. In DNA, the CDR3 is TGTGCCACCAGCAGAGGTGAACATACGAACACTGAAGCTTTCTTT. Translating it yields CATSRGEHTNTEAFF.

This chain's CDR3 is CSVEGTDSAYYEQYF. The CDR3 nucleotides read TGCAGCGTTGAAGGAACAGACAGCGCATACTACGAGCAGTACTTC. The rearrangement joins TRBV29-1 to TRBJ2-7; D possibly corresponds to TRBD1 (5 bases). The V end was cut by 1 base, the J end by 3 bases, with 16 bases between. This CDR3 contains 15 residues. Germline-derived CDR1 and CDR2 are SQVTM and ANQGSEA.

The chain couples TRBV29-1 to TRBJ1-1, with D perhaps matching TRBD1 (6 bases). Trimming took off 4 bases at V and 4 bases at J, with 19 bases between the two ends. Germline-derived CDR1 and CDR2 are SQVTM and ANQGSEA. The CDR3 contains 15 residues. The CDR3: CSVVGDKSVVTEAFF. CDR3 coding DNA: TGCAGCGTTGTGGGGGACAAGTCGGTGGTCACTGAAGCTTTCTTT.

The J gene is TRBJ2-1, the V gene TRBV5-1; TRBD1 matches at 8 bases. The V and J ends lost 0 bases and 7 bases, in that order; junction bases with no gene match: 6. Looked up from germline, CDR1 is SGHRS and CDR2 is YFSETQ. The CDR3 contains 15 residues. The CDR3 loop reads CASSLDRGEANEQFF. Here the CDR3 DNA reads TGCGCCAGCAGCTTGGACAGGGGGGAGGCTAATGAGCAGTTCTTC.

This sequence joins TRBV28 and TRBJ2-7, with D maybe TRBD1 (6 bases). The CDR3 totals 15 residues. The V gene's germline CDR1 is MDHEN and CDR2 SYDVKM. V shed 3 bases and J shed 3 bases, with 15 bases lying between them. The CDR3 region is CASSFGTTTGYEQYF. The CDR3 DNA is TGTGCCAGCAGTTTTGGGACAACAACTGGCTACGAGCAGTACTTC. Drawing the rest from reference TRBV28 and TRBJ2-7, the complete variable domain is DVKVTQSSRYLVKRTGEKVFLECVQDMDHENMFWYRQDPGLGLRLIYFSYDVKMKEKGDIPEGYSVSREKKERFSLILESASTNQTSMYLCASSFGTTTGYEQYFGPGTRLTVT.

This clone was seen more than once but under ten times. The CDR3 region has the DNA TGTGCCAGCAGCTTAGACCCAGGGGCCTACACCTTC. Translation gives CASSLDPGAYTF. The chain couples TRBV7-9 to TRBJ1-2; possibly TRBD1 for D (6 bases). V was cut by 1 base and J by 10 bases, with 10 bases left in between. Per the germline V gene, CDR1 is SEHNR and CDR2 is FQNEAQ (reference sequence). The CDR3 covers 12 residues.

The V gene is TRBV6-6, the J gene TRBJ1-1; TRBD1 agrees at 7 bases. Germline CDR1 reads MNHNY; CDR2 reads SVGAGI (reference sequence). This CDR3 is built from 15 residues. V lost 5 bases and J lost 1; bases outside the gene matches: 7. The CDR3 protein is CASSPPGQWNTEAFF. CDR3 nucleotide sequence: TGTGCCAGCAGTCCGCCGGGACAGTGGAACACTGAAGCTTTCTTT.

The chain recombines TRBV30 with TRBJ2-6; 7 bases agree with TRBD1. With 1 base clipped from V and 4 bases from J, the junction kept 7 bases outside the gene matches. Germline V gene data show CDR1 as GTSNPN and CDR2 as SVGIG (reference sequence). CDR3 length: 16 residues. The CDR3 DNA is TGTGCCTGGAGTGGGATCCAGGGGGTGGGGGCCAACGTCCTGACTTTC. It specifies CAWSGIQGVGANVLTF. Full variable domain (outside the CDR3, taken from reference TRBV30 and TRBJ2-6): SQTIHQWPATLVQPVGSPLSLECTVEGTSNPNLYWYRQAAGRGLQLLFYSVGIGQISSEVPQNLSASRPQDRQFILSSKKLLLSDSGFYLCAWSGIQGVGANVLTFGAGSRLTVL.

The V call is TRBV7-2, the J call TRBJ2-5; 7 bases match TRBD2. CDR1 is SGHTA, CDR2 FQGNSA, per germline. The CDR3 contains 14 residues. The V and J ends lost 3 bases and 9 bases, in that order; junction bases with no gene match: 10. For the CDR3, the DNA is TGTGCCAGCAGCTTCCTAGCGGACCCGGGGGCCCAGTACTTC. Its translation: CASSFLADPGAQYF.

The chain joins TRBV6-6 to TRBJ2-3, with D unclear. The germline CDR1 and CDR2 sequences are MNHNY and SVGAGI (reference sequence). V lost 3 bases, J lost 0 bases, and 10 bases lay in between. This CDR3 comprises 15 residues. CDR3 residues: CASSYPMASTDTQYF. For the CDR3, the DNA is TGTGCCAGCAGTTATCCGATGGCTAGCACAGATACGCAGTATTTT.

The chain couples TRBV11-2 to TRBJ2-2; weak D call: TRBD1 (6 bases). The germline V gene has CDR1 SGHAT and CDR2 FQNNGV. V lost 1 base and J lost 7, with 19 bases in between. This CDR3 spans 17 amino acids. DNA of the CDR3: TGTGCCAGCAGCTTAGGGGCCGGGACACGGAGTGACGGGGAGCTGTTTTTT. It yields the protein CASSLGAGTRSDGELFF.

The chain combines TRBV7-8 with TRBJ2-2, with a possible D match to TRBD1 (6 bases). Germline loops: CDR1 SGHVS, CDR2 FQNEAQ. Trimming cost V 10 bases and J 2 bases, with 11 bases left between them. The CDR3 spans 13 residues. Here the CDR3 DNA reads TGTGCCACCCGGACAGACAACACCGGGGAGCTGTTTTTT. Translating it yields CATRTDNTGELFF. Full variable domain (outside the CDR3, taken from reference TRBV7-8 and TRBJ2-2): GAGVSQSPRYKVAKRGQDVALRCDPISGHVSLFWYQQALGQGPEFLTYFQNEAQLDKSGLPSDRFFAERPEGSVSTLKIQRTQQEDSAVYLCATRTDNTGELFFGEGSRLTVL.

This chain uses TRBV7-9 with TRBJ1-1, with D perhaps TRBD1 (5 bases). The germline V and J ends were trimmed by 2 bases and 0 bases, with 13 bases remaining between them. The germline V gene has CDR1 SEHNR and CDR2 FQNEAQ (reference sequence). The CDR3 length is 16 residues. CDR3 sequence: CASSLWQGVMNTEAFF. Written as DNA, the CDR3 is TGTGCCAGCAGCTTATGGCAAGGGGTCATGAACACTGAAGCTTTCTTT.

The chain recombines TRBV9 with TRBJ2-7; TRBD2 matches 8 bases. Germline CDR1 and CDR2: SGDLS and YYNGEE. CDR3 size: 15 residues. V gave up 0 bases and J gave up 6 bases; unmatched junction bases: 8. The CDR3 loop reads CASSVGVAGMGEQYF. The CDR3, as DNA: TGTGCCAGCAGCGTAGGAGTAGCGGGGATGGGCGAGCAGTACTTC.

This rearrangement joins TRBV27 to TRBJ2-5; 7 bases match TRBD2. The junction had 3 bases not matched to a gene; V was cut back by 5 bases and J by 3 bases. The CDR3 has 13 amino acids. In germline, CDR1 is MNHEY, CDR2 SMNVEV (reference sequence). The CDR3 bases are TGTGCCAGCAGTATGGCGGGGGAAGAGACCCAGTACTTC. This sequence encodes CASSMAGEETQYF.